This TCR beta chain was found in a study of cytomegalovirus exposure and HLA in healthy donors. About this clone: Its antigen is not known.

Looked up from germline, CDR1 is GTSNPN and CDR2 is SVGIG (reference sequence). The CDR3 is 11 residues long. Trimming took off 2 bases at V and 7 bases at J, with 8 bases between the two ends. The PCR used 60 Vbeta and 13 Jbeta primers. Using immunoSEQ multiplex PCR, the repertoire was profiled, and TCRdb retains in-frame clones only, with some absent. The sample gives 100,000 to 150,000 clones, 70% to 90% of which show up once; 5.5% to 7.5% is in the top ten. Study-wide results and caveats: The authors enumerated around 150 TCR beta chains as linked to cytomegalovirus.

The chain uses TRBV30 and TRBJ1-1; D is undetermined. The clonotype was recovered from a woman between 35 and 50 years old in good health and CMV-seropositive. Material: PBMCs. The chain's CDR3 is CAWSLSGEAFF. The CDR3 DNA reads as TGTGCCTGGAGTCTGTCAGGTGAAGCTTTCTTT.